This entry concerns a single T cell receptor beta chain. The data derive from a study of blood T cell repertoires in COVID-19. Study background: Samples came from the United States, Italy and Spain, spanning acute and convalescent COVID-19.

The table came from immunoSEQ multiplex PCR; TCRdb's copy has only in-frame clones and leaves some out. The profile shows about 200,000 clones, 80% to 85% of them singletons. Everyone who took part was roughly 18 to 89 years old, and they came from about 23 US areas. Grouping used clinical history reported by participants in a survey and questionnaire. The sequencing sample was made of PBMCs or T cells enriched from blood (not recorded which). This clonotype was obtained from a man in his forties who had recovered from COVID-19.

The CDR3 bases are TGTGCCAGTAGTAGACGTCACGGGGATGCCTACAATGAGCAGTTCTTC. Its protein product is CASSRRHGDAYNEQFF. This chain uses TRBV19 with TRBJ2-1; D possibly corresponds to TRBD2 (5 bases). V lost 4 bases and J 2 bases, leaving 15 bases between the germline ends. CDR1 LNHDA and CDR2 SQIVND come from the germline V gene (reference sequence). The CDR3 runs 16 residues.